This passage covers 8 T cell receptor beta chains from one sample sequenced in a study of T cell responses to AZD1222 COVID-19 vaccine (dated by TCRdb to about 2021). The library was generated by the immunoSEQ multiplex PCR assay. TCRdb took this table from immuneACCESS and kept in-frame rearrangements with V and J called. Such tables lack part of the clones; where checked against another copy, unresolved V genes explain under half of the gap, and the rest is unexplained. The sample table records 160,000 or so clones; around nine tenths of these occur just once. The ten most abundant clones make up 1.5% to 2% of the sample. The label giving this sample's time point can be read as: baseline before first vaccination. Here the sequenced sample was peripheral blood, taken on day 0 of AZD1222 vaccination. The receptors were sampled from an adult in good health.

This clone was counted a single time. Other DNA sequences in the same sample also yield this CDR3. The chain joins TRBV27 to TRBJ1-1; D not resolved. V lost 0 bases, J lost 0 bases, and 2 bases lay in between. This CDR3 spans 13 amino acids. Looked up from germline, CDR1 is MNHEY and CDR2 is SMNVEV (reference sequence). The CDR3: CASSLSLNTEAFF. Here the CDR3 DNA reads TGTGCCAGCAGTTTATCCTTGAACACTGAAGCTTTCTTT.

The chain links TRBV7-9 to TRBJ1-2; no clear D. The CDR3 extends over 13 amino acids. The germline gives CDR1 SEHNR, CDR2 FQNEAQ (reference sequence). Deletions cut 3 bases from V and 4 bases from J, with 9 bases between. This chain's CDR3 is CASSFGSPYGYTF. The DNA for the CDR3 is TGTGCCAGCAGCTTCGGCAGCCCCTATGGCTACACCTTC.

The table lists this clone with a count of one. This chain uses TRBV9 with TRBJ2-1, with 9 bases matching TRBD2. The CDR3 sequence is 16 residues long. CDR1 is SGDLS and CDR2 is YYNGEE in the germline V gene. Trimming removed 0 bases from V and 5 bases from J; junction bases left unmatched: 6. CDR3 sequence reads: CASSVGRPSGNNEQFF. CDR3 in DNA: TGTGCCAGCAGCGTAGGCCGGCCTAGCGGGAACAATGAGCAGTTCTTC.

CDR3 sequence reads: CASSLLLAGGPSYEQYF. The CDR3 region has the DNA TGTGCCAGCAGTTTATTACTAGCGGGAGGGCCCTCCTACGAGCAGTACTTC. The chain employs TRBV27 and TRBJ2-7, with 13 bases identical to TRBD2. This CDR3 contains 17 residues. Germline V gene lookup returns CDR1 MNHEY and CDR2 SMNVEV (reference sequence). V dropped 1 base and J dropped 0; count of bases not matched to a gene: 3.

The chain employs TRBV23-1 and TRBJ2-2; D not certain. TRBV23-1 qualifies as an ORF whose function is uncertain. CDR3 length: 17 residues. V was cut by 3 bases and J by 4 bases, with 18 bases left in between. Written as DNA, the CDR3 is TGCGCCAGCAGTCATCTACGAGGAGCGAGATCCACCGGGGAGCTGTTTTTT. Its translation is CASSHLRGARSTGELFF.

This clone appeared a single time. V usage is TRBV29-1 and J usage is TRBJ2-2, with unresolved D. The CDR3 sequence is 12 residues long. Germline-derived CDR1 and CDR2 are SQVTM and ANQGSEA. V lost 3 bases, J lost 4 bases, and 6 bases lay in between. In DNA form, the CDR3 reads TGCAGCGTTGAGGGCGGCACCGGGGAGCTGTTTTTT. Its translation is CSVEGGTGELFF.

This chain joins TRBV11-2 and TRBJ1-5; D call uncertain. This CDR3 comprises 15 residues. Germline-derived CDR1 and CDR2 are SGHAT and FQNNGV. Trimming removed 2 bases at V and 0 bases at J, with 8 bases between. CDR3 nucleotides: TGTGCCAGCAGCTTATTGGCGGATAGCAATCAGCCCCAGCATTTT. Translating it yields CASSLLADSNQPQHF.

V gene TRBV7-8 combines with J gene TRBJ2-5; maybe TRBD1 (5 bases). The germline CDR1 and CDR2 sequences are SGHVS and FQNEAQ. The length of the CDR3 is 13 residues. Trimming removed 5 bases from V and 0 bases from J, with 7 bases in between. This CDR3 reads CASSRQYQETQYF. The CDR3 DNA sequence: TGTGCCAGCAGCCGACAGTACCAAGAGACCCAGTACTTC.